This T cell receptor (beta chain) was retrieved from a study of T cell clonality in common variable immunodeficiency. Study-wide points: The cause of increased CVID clonality remains unclear without subpopulation sequencing.

Germline loops: CDR1 GTSNPN, CDR2 SVGIG (reference sequence). The CDR3 is 14 amino acids. Regarding this clone: The target antigen is unknown. The sequenced fragment ends 3 residues before the CDR3 boundary, so the rest is inferred from the germline J gene.

Control and CVID samples contributed equal amounts of genomic DNA. Sequenced by immunoSEQ multiplex PCR; TCRdb stores in-frame clones only, minus some. The repertoire consists of around 45,000 clones, none detected only once. Specimen: peripheral blood mononuclear cells. The origin of this receptor is a person aged 18 to 69 in good health. This chain connects TRBV30 to TRBJ1-2, with 8 bases aligning to TRBD1. The CDR3 DNA, read in part, is TGTGCCTGGAGAGCAGGGACAGGAGACTACGAC. Residues: CAWRAGTGDYD. The whole CDR3 sequence reads CAWRAGTGDYDYTF.